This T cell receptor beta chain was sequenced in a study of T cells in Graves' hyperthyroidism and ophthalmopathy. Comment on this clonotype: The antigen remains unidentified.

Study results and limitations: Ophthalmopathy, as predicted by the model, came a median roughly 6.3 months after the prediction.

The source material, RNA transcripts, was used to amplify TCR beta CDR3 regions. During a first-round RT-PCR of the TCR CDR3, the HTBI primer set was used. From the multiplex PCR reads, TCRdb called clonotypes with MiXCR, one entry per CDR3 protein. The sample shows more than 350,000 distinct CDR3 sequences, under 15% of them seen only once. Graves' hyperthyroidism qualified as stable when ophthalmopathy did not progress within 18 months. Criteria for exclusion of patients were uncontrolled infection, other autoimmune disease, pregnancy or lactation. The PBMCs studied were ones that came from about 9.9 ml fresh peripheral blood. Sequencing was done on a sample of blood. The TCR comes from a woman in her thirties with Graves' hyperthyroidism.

DNA of the CDR3: TGTGCCAGCAGCAGGGGGATTTCCTACAATGAGCAGTTCTTC. The encoded protein is CASSRGISYNEQFF. The genes are TRBV14 and TRBJ2-1; a possible D gene is TRBD1 (6 bases). The V end was cut by 5 bases, the J end by 1 base, with 9 bases between. The CDR3 length is 14 residues. The V gene's germline CDR1 is SGHDN and CDR2 FVKESK.